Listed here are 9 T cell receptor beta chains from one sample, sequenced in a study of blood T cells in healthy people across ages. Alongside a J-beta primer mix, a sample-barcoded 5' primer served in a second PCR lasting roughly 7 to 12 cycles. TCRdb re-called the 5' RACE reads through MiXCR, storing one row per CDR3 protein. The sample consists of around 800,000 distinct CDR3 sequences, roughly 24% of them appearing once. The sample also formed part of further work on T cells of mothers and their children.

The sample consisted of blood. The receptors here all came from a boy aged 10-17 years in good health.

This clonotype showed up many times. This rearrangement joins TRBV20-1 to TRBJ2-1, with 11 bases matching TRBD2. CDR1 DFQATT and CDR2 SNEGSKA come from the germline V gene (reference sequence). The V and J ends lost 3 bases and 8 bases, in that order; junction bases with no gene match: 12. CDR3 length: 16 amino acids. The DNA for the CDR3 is TGCAGTGCTAGCTCACTAGCGGGGGCCCTAGGCTATGAGCAGTTCTTC. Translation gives CSASSLAGALGYEQFF.

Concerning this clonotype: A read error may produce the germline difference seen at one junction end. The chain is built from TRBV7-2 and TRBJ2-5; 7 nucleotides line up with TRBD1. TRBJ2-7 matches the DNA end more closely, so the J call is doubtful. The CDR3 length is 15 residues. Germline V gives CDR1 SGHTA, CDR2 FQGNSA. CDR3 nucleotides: TGCGCCAGCAGCCTAAGGGACAGCCCAACCTACGAGCAGTACTTC. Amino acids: CASSLRDSPTYEQYF.

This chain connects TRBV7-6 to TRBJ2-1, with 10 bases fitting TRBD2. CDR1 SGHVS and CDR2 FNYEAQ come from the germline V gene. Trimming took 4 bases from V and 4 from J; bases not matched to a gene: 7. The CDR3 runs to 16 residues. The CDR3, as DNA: TGTGCCAGCAGCTCCCGGACTAGCGGAAGATACAATGAGCAGTTCTTC. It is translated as CASSSRTSGRYNEQFF.

CDR3 in DNA: TGCAGTGCTACCCGGGCGGGGGGAAATTCACCCCTCCACTTT. Its translation: CSATRAGGNSPLHF. The rearrangement links TRBV20-1 to TRBJ1-6, with a tentative D call TRBD1 (5 bases). Germline V lookup: CDR1 DFQATT, CDR2 SNEGSKA (reference sequence). Trimming removed 4 bases from V and 7 bases from J, with 14 bases in between. This CDR3 has 14 residues.

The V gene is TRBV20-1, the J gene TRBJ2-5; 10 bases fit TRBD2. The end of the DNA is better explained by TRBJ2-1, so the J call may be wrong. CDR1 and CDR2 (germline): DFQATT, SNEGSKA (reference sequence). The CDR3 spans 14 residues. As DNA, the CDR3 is TGCAGTGCTAGTGGTAGCGGGGGGTACAATGAGCAGTTCTTC. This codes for CSASGSGGYNEQFF.

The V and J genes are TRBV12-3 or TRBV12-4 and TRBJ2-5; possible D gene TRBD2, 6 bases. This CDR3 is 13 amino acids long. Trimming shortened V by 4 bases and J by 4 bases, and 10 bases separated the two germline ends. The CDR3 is CASSSTSLETQYF. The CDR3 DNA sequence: TGTGCCAGCAGTTCGACTAGTCTAGAGACCCAGTACTTC.

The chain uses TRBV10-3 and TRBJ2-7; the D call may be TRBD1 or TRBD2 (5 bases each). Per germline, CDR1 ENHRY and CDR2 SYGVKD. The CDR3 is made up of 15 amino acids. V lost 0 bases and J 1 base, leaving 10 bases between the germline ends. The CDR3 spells CAISESGDTSYEQYF. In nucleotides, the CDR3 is TGTGCCATCAGTGAGTCGGGGGATACATCCTACGAGCAGTACTTC.

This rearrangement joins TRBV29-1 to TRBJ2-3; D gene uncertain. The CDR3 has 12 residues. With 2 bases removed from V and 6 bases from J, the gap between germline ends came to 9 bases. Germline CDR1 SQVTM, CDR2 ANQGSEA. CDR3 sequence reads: CSVELPGDTQYF. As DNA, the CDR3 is TGCAGCGTTGAACTACCAGGTGATACGCAGTATTTT.

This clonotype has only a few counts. For the CDR3, the DNA is TGTGCCAGCAGCTCACGGCCCTTGGATGAAAAACTGTTTTTT. As protein: CASSSRPLDEKLFF. The chain carries TRBV7-9 and TRBJ1-4; D remains unclear. The V gene's germline CDR1 is SEHNR and CDR2 FQNEAQ (reference sequence). The V end lost 4 bases, the J end lost 6 bases, and 12 bases lay between the germline ends. The CDR3 runs to 14 residues.